Below are 18 T cell receptor beta chains sequenced from a single sample in a study of cytomegalovirus exposure and HLA in healthy donors. 60 Vbeta and 13 Jbeta primers were used in PCR. Only in-frame clones appear in the TCRdb table, and some are missing; sequencing was by immunoSEQ multiplex PCR. This sample has around 100,000 clones; around 82% occur once, and the top ten carry 5.4%. The specimen sequenced was PBMCs. Source of these receptors: a woman aged 30 to 39 in good health and CMV-seropositive.

V usage is TRBV5-1 and J usage is TRBJ2-6; 9 nucleotides line up with TRBD1. The V gene's germline CDR1 is SGHRS and CDR2 YFSETQ. This CDR3 is built from 17 residues. V lost 4 bases to trimming and J lost 2 bases; unmatched junction nucleotides: 7. The CDR3 DNA reads as TGCGCCAGCAGCCACGGGACAGGGCAGCCTGGGGCCAACGTCCTGACTTTC. This gives the protein CASSHGTGQPGANVLTF.

This clone was seen only once. The chain joins TRBV2 to TRBJ1-3; D might be TRBD1 (6 bases). V lost 5 bases, J lost 0 bases, and 11 bases lay in between. The CDR3 consists of 15 residues. Germline lookup yields CDR1 SNHLY and CDR2 FYNNEI. CDR3 residues: CASSRDIGSGNTIYF. The CDR3, as DNA: TGTGCCAGCAGTAGGGACATCGGCTCTGGAAACACCATATATTTT.

This clone has a single count. This chain uses TRBV7-2 with TRBJ1-2; D not certain. V was pared by 1 base and J by 4 bases, with 10 bases between. There are 14 residues in the CDR3. Germline loops: CDR1 SGHTA, CDR2 FQGNSA. The CDR3: CASSLVAGGYGYTF. CDR3 sequence (DNA): TGTGCCAGCAGCTTAGTGGCGGGTGGCTATGGCTACACCTTC.

J is TRBJ1-1 and V is TRBV19; maybe TRBD1 (6 bases). Germline V gene lookup returns CDR1 LNHDA and CDR2 SQIVND (reference sequence). The germline V and J ends were trimmed by 5 bases and 0 bases, with 13 bases remaining between them. The CDR3 consists of 15 residues. CDR3 DNA sequence: TGTGCCAGTAGTCTCAGGGGACGGCTGAACACTGAAGCTTTCTTT. It yields the protein CASSLRGRLNTEAFF.

There are a few counts of this clone. The chain uses TRBV5-6 and TRBJ2-3, with TRBD1 matching over 7 bases. The germline V gene encodes CDR1 SGHDT and CDR2 YYEEEE. CDR3 length equals 15 residues. V shed 7 bases, J shed 0 bases, and the junction held 8 bases outside the gene matches. The CDR3 spells CASATRQGSTDTQYF. In DNA, the CDR3 is TGTGCCAGCGCCACCCGACAGGGAAGCACAGATACGCAGTATTTT.

The chain employs TRBV6-1 and TRBJ1-1; tentatively, D is TRBD1 (5 bases). V lost 6 bases and J lost 0, with 14 bases in between. The CDR3 is 15 residues long. Germline V gives CDR1 MNHNS, CDR2 SASEGT. The CDR3 region is CASSPTENMNTEAFF. CDR3 coding DNA: TGTGCCAGCAGCCCGACAGAGAACATGAACACTGAAGCTTTCTTT.

There are a few counts of this clone. V gene TRBV5-1 combines with J gene TRBJ2-2; D gene uncertain. V dropped 2 bases and J dropped 2 bases, with 7 bases sitting between them. CDR1 and CDR2 (germline): SGHRS, YFSETQ. The CDR3 spans 14 residues. The CDR3 spells CASSLRLNTGELFF. CDR3 in DNA: TGCGCCAGCAGCTTACGACTTAACACCGGGGAGCTGTTTTTT.

The rearrangement links TRBV18 to TRBJ1-1; D is undetermined. The CDR3 has 13 residues. Germline loops: CDR1 KGHSH, CDR2 LQKENI. Between the trimmed V and J ends, which lost 2 bases and 5 bases, there was a span of 9 bases. CDR3 DNA sequence: TGTGCCAGCTCACCAAGCTCGGGGACTGAAGCTTTCTTT. This translates into CASSPSSGTEAFF.

This rearrangement joins TRBV6-5 to TRBJ1-2; 9 nucleotides align to TRBD1. The CDR3 is 16 residues long. From germline, CDR1 is MNHEY and CDR2 SVGAGI. The V and J ends lost 0 bases and 4 bases, in that order; junction bases with no gene match: 6. The DNA for the CDR3 is TGTGCCAGCAGTTACTCGAAGCCGGACAGGGGCTATGGCTACACCTTC. Its translation is CASSYSKPDRGYGYTF.

This clone was seen just once. The V and J genes are TRBV19 and TRBJ2-7; 8 nucleotides agree with TRBD2. The CDR3 extends over 12 amino acids. Germline CDR1 and CDR2: LNHDA and SQIVND (reference sequence). Trimming cost V 3 bases and J 8 bases; bases outside gene matches: 3. CDR3 coding DNA: TGTGCCAGTAGTATCGGGGGGGAAAAGCAGTACTTC. Its protein product is CASSIGGEKQYF.

This chain connects TRBV27 to TRBJ1-2, with D possibly TRBD1 on 6 matching bases. Trimming stripped 2 bases from V and 7 bases from J, with 11 bases between. The CDR3 loop spans 13 amino acids. The germline CDR1 and CDR2 sequences are MNHEY and SMNVEV (reference sequence). CDR3 nucleotides: TGTGCCAGCAGTTTACCGACAGGTAGTGGCTACACCTTC. It translates to CASSLPTGSGYTF.

The chain recombines TRBV10-3 with TRBJ1-6; 9 nucleotides line up with TRBD1. Germline CDR1 ENHRY, CDR2 SYGVKD. With 6 bases clipped from V and 9 bases from J, the junction kept 6 bases outside the gene matches. The CDR3 covers 14 residues. CDR3 sequence (DNA): TGTGCCATCAGCCGGGACAGGGCCGGTTCACCCCTCCACTTT. Protein product: CAISRDRAGSPLHF.

V and J are TRBV9 and TRBJ1-3; D not certain. Trimming pared 2 bases from V and 2 bases from J, leaving 8 bases between. CDR3 size: 14 residues. Per the germline V gene, CDR1 is SGDLS and CDR2 is YYNGEE. The CDR3 spells CASSVFQTGNTIYF. DNA for the CDR3: TGTGCCAGCAGCGTCTTCCAGACTGGAAACACCATATATTTT.

The table lists this clone with a count of one. The chain recombines TRBV18 with TRBJ1-1; 7 nucleotides match TRBD1. The junction had 2 bases not matched to a gene; V was cut back by 3 bases and J by 1 base. Germline V gene sequence: CDR1 KGHSH, CDR2 LQKENI. The CDR3 contains 14 residues. CDR3 in DNA: TGTGCCAGCTCACCGGGACAGCCGAACACTGAAGCTTTCTTT. Its protein product is CASSPGQPNTEAFF.

The count of this clone is one. In DNA form, the CDR3 reads TGTGCCAGCAGTTGGGGCAGGGTAGAGGATGAGCAGTTCTTC. Translating gives CASSWGRVEDEQFF. The gene calls are TRBV27 and TRBJ2-1; possible D gene TRBD1, 5 bases. Per germline, CDR1 MNHEY and CDR2 SMNVEV (reference sequence). Deletions cut 4 bases from V and 8 bases from J, with 15 bases between. The CDR3 covers 14 residues.

This sequence joins TRBV5-5 and TRBJ1-5, with D possibly being TRBD1 (5 bases). The V end was cut by 4 bases, the J end by 4 bases, with 18 bases between. The CDR3 runs 16 residues. The V gene's germline CDR1 is SGHKS and CDR2 YYEKEE (reference sequence). In DNA form, the CDR3 reads TGTGCCAGCAGCCCGCAGACAGTAGTAGGTAATCAGCCCCAGCATTTT. Translation gives CASSPQTVVGNQPQHF. Combining the CDR3 with reference TRBV5-5 and TRBJ1-5 gives the whole variable domain DAGVTQSPTHLIKTRGQQVTLRCSPISGHKSVSWYQQVLGQGPQFIFQYYEKEERGRGNFPDRFSARQFPNYSSELNVNALLLGDSALYLCASSPQTVVGNQPQHFGDGTRLSIL.

This rearrangement joins TRBV19 to TRBJ2-3; weak D call: TRBD2 (5 bases). CDR3 size: 16 residues. V dropped 5 bases and J dropped 4 bases, with 19 bases sitting between them. Germline lookup yields CDR1 LNHDA and CDR2 SQIVND (reference sequence). The chain's CDR3 is CASSPPGLLRADTQYF. CDR3 bases: TGTGCCAGTAGTCCCCCCGGACTCCTGCGGGCAGATACGCAGTATTTT.

V and J are TRBV18 and TRBJ1-5; TRBD1 matches 7 bases. The CDR3 extends over 15 amino acids. Per germline, CDR1 KGHSH and CDR2 LQKENI. J was trimmed by 4 bases and V by 2 bases; bases with no gene match: 5. In nucleotides, the CDR3 is TGTGCCAGCTCACCAGGGGACAGTGAGAATCAGCCCCAGCATTTT. Residues: CASSPGDSENQPQHF.